A single sample gave rise to the 9 T cell receptor beta chains below, sequenced in a study of CD8+CD57+ T cells in acquired aplastic anemia. Genomic DNA served as template for TCR beta VDJ and CDR3 profiling. TCRdb reprocessed the reads via MiXCR and lists one record per CDR3 protein. The data show roughly 61,000 distinct CDR3 sequences, 55% to 70% seen once. Patients included in sequencing had previously demonstrated CD8+CD57+ cell expansion by flow cytometry. Sequenced sample: sorted CD4+, CD8+, or CD8+CD57+ T cells (not recorded which) from PBMCs. These receptors originate from a human donor with aplastic anemia.

This clonotype has at least ten counts. The gene calls are TRBV10-1 and TRBJ1-4; 7 nucleotides agree with TRBD1. V trimming: 3 bases; J trimming: 4 bases; junction bases outside the gene matches: 8. The CDR3 consists of 16 residues. In germline, CDR1 is WNHNN, CDR2 SYGVQD (reference sequence). CDR3 protein: CASSDSGDSFNEKLFF. In DNA, the CDR3 is TGCGCCAGCAGTGATTCGGGGGACAGCTTTAATGAAAAACTGTTTTTT.

V is TRBV7-9 and J is TRBJ2-5; no clear D gene. The V end was cut by 2 bases, the J end by 5 bases, with 9 bases between. This CDR3 is 13 amino acids long. Germline V lookup: CDR1 SEHNR, CDR2 FQNEAQ (reference sequence). CDR3 amino acids: CASSLNGAETQYF. The CDR3 nucleotides are TGTGCCAGCAGCTTAAACGGAGCTGAGACCCAGTACTTC.

Points on this clonotype: At one end the junction does not follow the germline gene, possibly because of a read error. This chain links TRBV12-3 or TRBV12-4 with TRBJ2-3; no firm D call. The CDR3 spans 12 residues. The CDR3 is CGSSFLGDTQYF. DNA of the CDR3: TGCGGCAGCAGTTTTCTGGGGGATACGCAGTATTTT.

In this sample, this clonotype turned up many times. The chain uses TRBV3-1 and TRBJ1-2; 7 bases fit TRBD1. In germline, CDR1 is LGHDT, CDR2 YNNKEL (reference sequence). The CDR3 spans 15 residues. J gave up 9 bases and V 5 bases, and 15 bases lay outside the gene matches. CDR3 sequence (DNA): TGTGCCAGCAGCTGGGGCCCGGGACAGCCAAAAAGCTACACCTTC. Translation gives CASSWGPGQPKSYTF.

This chain connects TRBV19 to TRBJ1-1; 7 bases match TRBD1. CDR1 and CDR2 from the germline V gene are LNHDA and SQIVND (reference sequence). The CDR3 runs 13 residues. Trimming at V came to 1 base and at J to 7 bases, leaving 3 bases not matched to a gene. CDR3 loop: CASSIGQGYEAFF. For the CDR3, the DNA is TGTGCCAGTAGTATAGGACAGGGATATGAAGCTTTCTTT.

The CDR3 DNA sequence: TGTGCCAGTAAGGGGGTGGGCGAGCAGTACTTC. The encoded protein is CASKGVGEQYF. The genes are TRBV7-2 and TRBJ2-7; tentatively, D is TRBD1 (6 bases). The CDR3 has 11 residues. Germline CDR1 SGHTA, CDR2 FQGNSA. Trimming took off 9 bases at V and 6 bases at J, with 12 bases between the two ends.

The genes are TRBV19 and TRBJ1-1; 12 nucleotides match TRBD1. Germline V gene sequence: CDR1 LNHDA, CDR2 SQIVND (reference sequence). The CDR3 has 16 residues. After removal of 4 bases from V and 3 bases from J, the junction contained 6 bases not matched to a gene. The CDR3 bases are TGTGCCAGTAGTAAACCGGGACAGGGGGCGGACACTGAAGCTTTCTTT. Translating it yields CASSKPGQGADTEAFF.

The chain has TRBV4-2 and TRBJ2-3, with TRBD1 matching 10 bases. V was clipped by 2 bases and J by 4 bases; unmatched bases: 6. The CDR3 runs to 16 residues. The germline V gene encodes CDR1 LGHNA and CDR2 YNFKEQ. Here the CDR3 reads CASSQPGQGFADTQYF. For the CDR3, the DNA is TGTGCCAGCAGCCAACCGGGACAGGGGTTTGCAGATACGCAGTATTTT.

This clonotype was observed a handful of times. Possible read error: a much larger clone is one base away. V gene TRBV4-1 combines with J gene TRBJ1-3, with D perhaps TRBD1 (5 bases). The germline V gene encodes CDR1 MGHRA and CDR2 YSYEKL. This CDR3 contains 14 residues. CDR3 in DNA: TGCTCCAGCAGCTCGACAGCCTCTGGAAACACCATATATTTT. It encodes CSSSSTASGNTIYF.